This T cell receptor (beta chain) was observed in a study of CD8 T cells in Susac syndrome. When the RNA was reverse transcribed, random hexamers were used with an input of 0.5 to 1 ug. Multiplex immunoSEQ PCR targeted 54 Vbeta and 13 Jbeta TCR beta segments. TCRdb processed the immunoSEQ multiplex PCR reads anew with MiXCR; each CDR3 protein has one entry. Here the sample spans approximately 220,000 distinct CDR3 sequences, about 94% being singletons. CDR1 is SGHRS and CDR2 is YFSETQ in the germline V gene. The V gene lost 2 bases and the J gene lost 8 bases, with 11 bases spanning the gap. The CDR3 spans 13 residues. CD8+ and CD4+ T cells circulating in blood were sequenced for TCR beta. It was treatment-naive patients with stable or active relapsing-remitting disease who made up the multiple sclerosis controls. Bulk CD8+ and CD4+ cells came from magnetic negative isolation; CD8+ TEMRA by FACS.

Sequencing used CD8+ T cells from PBMCs. This rearrangement joins TRBV5-1 to TRBJ2-1; perhaps TRBD1 as D (7 bases). The clonotype was recovered from a human donor with multiple sclerosis. The CDR3 region is CASSFQGGDEQFF. DNA of the CDR3: TGCGCCAGCAGCTTCCAGGGGGGTGATGAGCAGTTCTTC. Complete variable domain (other parts from reference TRBV5-1 and TRBJ2-1): KAGVTQTPRYLIKTRGQQVTLSCSPISGHRSVSWYQQTPGQGLQFLFEYFSETQRNKGNFPGRFSGRQFSNSRSEMNVSTLELGDSALYLCASSFQGGDEQFFGPGTRLTVL.